These 21 T cell receptor beta chains came from one sample sequenced in a study of tumor-infiltrating lymphocytes in oesophageal squamous cell carcinoma. TCRdb re-called the PCR reads with MiXCR, one entry per CDR3 protein. The repertoire holds about 10,000 distinct CDR3 sequences, with around 53% as singletons. The sequencing sample was made of esophageal tumor tissue. These receptors all stem from a male donor with esophageal squamous cell carcinoma.

This clonotype showed up many times. The chain is built from TRBV13 and TRBJ2-5; D uncertain. V was pared by 0 bases and J by 4 bases, with 9 bases between. Germline-derived CDR1 and CDR2 are PRHDT and FYEKMQ (reference sequence). The CDR3 length is 14 residues. In DNA form, the CDR3 reads TGTGCCAGCAGCTTAGGGGATTGGGGAGAGACCCAGTACTTC. Protein: CASSLGDWGETQYF.

The chain links TRBV7-2 to TRBJ2-1; perhaps TRBD2 as D (5 bases). In germline, CDR1 is SGHTA, CDR2 FQGNSA. V lost 1 base and J 0 bases, leaving 10 bases between the germline ends. The CDR3 sequence is 16 residues long. The CDR3 DNA sequence: TGTGCCAGCAGCTTAGACGTAGGGAGCTCCTACAATGAGCAGTTCTTC. The encoded protein is CASSLDVGSSYNEQFF.

This sequence joins TRBV12-3 or TRBV12-4 and TRBJ2-1; TRBD2 matches at 8 bases. Gene TRBJ2-7 matches the end of the DNA better, so the J call may be wrong. This CDR3 is built from 15 residues. CDR3 amino acids: CASSPPGGPSYEQYF. In DNA, the CDR3 is TGTGCCAGCAGTCCTCCGGGGGGGCCCTCCTACGAGCAGTACTTC.

This clonotype has at least ten counts. The junction shows a germline mismatch at one end, possibly a read error. This chain uses TRBV27 with TRBJ2-6, with 9 bases matching TRBD1. CDR3 size: 20 residues. CDR1 is MNHEY, CDR2 SMNVEV, per germline (reference sequence). CDR3: CTSSLVRDLPDRGGANVLTF. CDR3 in DNA: TGCACCAGCAGTTTGGTTAGGGACCTACCGGACAGGGGTGGGGCCAACGTCCTGACTTTC.

The chain is built from TRBV24-1 and TRBJ2-3; D is perhaps TRBD1 (6 bases). Judging by the DNA end, TRBJ2-7 fits better; the J call may be wrong. CDR1 is KGHDR and CDR2 is SFDVKD in the germline V gene. This CDR3 region has 14 residues. As DNA, the CDR3 is TGTGCCACCAGTGATTCAGACAGGTCCTACGAGCAGTACTTC. Its protein product is CATSDSDRSYEQYF.

This clonotype was detected a few times. CDR3 coding DNA: TGTGCCAGCAGCTTGGGGGGAGGTGGCAAAAACATTCAGTACTTC. Encoded protein: CASSLGGGGKNIQYF. The V call is TRBV7-8, the J call TRBJ2-4; D perhaps matches TRBD2 (6 bases). Germline V gene sequence: CDR1 SGHVS, CDR2 FQNEAQ. This CDR3 contains 15 residues. V was pared by 3 bases and J by 3 bases, with 12 bases between.

The V gene is TRBV7-3, the J gene TRBJ2-3, with unresolved D. Judging by the DNA end, TRBJ2-2 fits better; the J call may be wrong. Germline loops: CDR1 SGHTA, CDR2 FQGTGA. CDR3 length: 14 residues. CDR3 DNA: TGTGCCAGCAGCTTAAGCCACTTTGCCGGGGAGCTGTTTTTT. This translates into CASSLSHFAGELFF.

Remarks on this clonotype: The limits of the CDR3 on the DNA are not certain, so only TCRdb's listed CDR3 is given. The chain carries TRBV7-5 and TRBJ2-1; the D call TRBD2 from the table was never checked on the DNA. TRBV7-5 is given as a pseudogene. With termini counted, the CDR3 has 19 amino acids. CDR3 loop: CISVPEAKQRDVGTYEQYF.

The V call is TRBV7-2, the J call TRBJ2-1, with no clear D. The V end lost 3 bases, the J end lost 16 bases, and 19 bases lay between the germline ends. This CDR3 is 13 amino acids long. The germline V gene has CDR1 SGHTA and CDR2 FQGNSA. The CDR3 DNA reads TGTGCCAGCAGCTTCTACATGAACACTGAAGCTTTCTTC. This codes for CASSFYMNTEAFF.

The chain combines TRBV6-5 with TRBJ2-4; 10 bases are shared with TRBD1. CDR3 length: 18 residues. V shed 5 bases, J shed 1 base, and the junction held 11 bases outside the gene matches. CDR1 is MNHEY and CDR2 is SVGAGI in the germline V gene. CDR3 residues: CASSRGQGIELAKNIQYF. The CDR3 bases are TGTGCCAGCAGTCGGGGACAGGGGATAGAGTTGGCCAAAAACATTCAGTACTTC.

This clonotype was seen many times. This chain connects TRBV5-1 to TRBJ2-2; no firm D call. The CDR3 extends over 16 amino acids. CDR1 and CDR2 from the germline V gene are SGHRS and YFSETQ. Trimming shortened V by 4 bases and J by 5 bases, and 18 bases separated the two germline ends. The CDR3 reads CASSARFSQGTGELFF. Written as DNA, the CDR3 is TGCGCCAGCAGCGCCAGGTTCTCACAAGGGACCGGGGAGCTGTTTTTT.

On this clonotype: The CDR3 does not close with the conserved phenylalanine or tryptophan, likely indicating a read error. The limits of the CDR3 on the DNA are not certain, so only TCRdb's listed CDR3 is given. V and J are TRBV7-6 and TRBJ2-1; the table's D call TRBD2 went unverified against the DNA. A total of 17 residues make up the CDR3, ends included. The V gene's germline CDR1 is SGHVS and CDR2 FNYEAQ. The CDR3 spells CASSRSLVSYNEQFFGS.

This clonotype was detected ten times or more. The V gene is TRBV20-1, the J gene TRBJ2-1; TRBD2 matches at 12 bases. CDR1 and CDR2 (germline): DFQATT, SNEGSKA (reference sequence). V lost 5 bases, J lost 6 bases, and 8 bases stayed unmatched. This CDR3 region has 15 residues. CDR3 in DNA: TGCAGTGCTTGGTTGACTAGCGGGAGTGGCAATGAGCAGTTCTTC. Translation: CSAWLTSGSGNEQFF.

This clonotype was found a few times. The gene calls are TRBV7-3 and TRBJ2-1; TRBD1 or TRBD2 may be the D gene (5 bases each). Trimming took 5 bases from V and 0 from J, leaving 14 bases between them. CDR1 is SGHTA and CDR2 is FQGTGA in the germline V gene. CDR3 size: 16 residues. CDR3 sequence: CASSLKGTSSYNEQFF. The CDR3 DNA is TGTGCCAGCAGCCTCAAGGGGACGAGCTCCTACAATGAGCAGTTCTTC.

The chain joins TRBV7-3 to TRBJ2-4; 8 nucleotides line up with TRBD2. The J call may not be correct, given that the DNA end is closer to TRBJ2-5. The germline gives CDR1 SGHTA, CDR2 FQGTGA. The CDR3 runs to 15 residues. CDR3 bases: TGTGCCAGCAGCCTGGTAGCGGGGTCCCAAGAGACCCAGTACTTC. Its translation is CASSLVAGSQETQYF.

This clonotype turned up a few times. Here the CDR3 DNA reads TGTGCCAGCAGCCGCAGGACAAGGGAGCAGTACTTC. Its translation is CASSRRTREQYF. J is TRBJ2-3 and V is TRBV11-2; possibly TRBD1 for D (5 bases). The J call may be in error: the DNA end matches TRBJ2-7 better. The CDR3 consists of 12 residues. Per germline, CDR1 SGHAT and CDR2 FQNNGV.

A single count supports this clonotype. In DNA form, the CDR3 reads TGTGCCAGCAGCTTAGGATTACCGGGACAGGGGATTCTCAATGAGCAGTTCTTC. The encoded protein is CASSLGLPGQGILNEQFF. The V and J genes are TRBV7-4 and TRBJ2-1; 10 nucleotides match TRBD1. The CDR3 is 18 residues long. Germline-derived CDR1 and CDR2 are SGHVT and SQSDAQ. V trimming: 1 base; J trimming: 6 bases; junction bases outside the gene matches: 12.

The V call is TRBV7-6, the J call TRBJ2-1; 15 nucleotides line up with TRBD2. Looked up from germline, CDR1 is SGHVS and CDR2 is FNYEAQ. This CDR3 contains 16 residues. Germline trimming cut 5 bases from V and 9 bases from J; bases unmatched to any gene: 8. The CDR3 nucleotides read TGTGCCAGCAGCCGACGGACTAGCGGGGGGGCTGTTGAGCAGTTCTTC. Protein sequence: CASSRRTSGGAVEQFF.

This clonotype was found once. The V and J genes are TRBV7-6 and TRBJ1-1, with D possibly matching TRBD2 (6 bases). The end of the DNA is better explained by TRBJ2-1, so the J call may be wrong. Germline values: CDR1 SGHVS, CDR2 FNYEAQ. This CDR3 is built from 14 residues. CDR3 loop: CASSLAGSGLEQFF. The CDR3 DNA reads as TGTGCCAGCAGCTTAGCTGGAAGCGGGCTTGAGCAGTTCTTC.

The chain uses TRBV6-2 or TRBV6-3 and TRBJ2-7, with TRBD1 identical over 8 bases. The CDR3 covers 15 residues. Germline CDR1 is MNHEY and CDR2 is SVGEGT. V shed 6 bases, J shed 8 bases, and the junction held 15 bases outside the gene matches. The CDR3: CASRTVREDRVQQYF. CDR3 in DNA: TGTGCCAGCAGAACGGTCCGAGAGGACAGGGTTCAGCAGTACTTC.

Concerning this clonotype: It may be a read error: a sequence one base away is much more abundant. The chain combines TRBV7-3 with TRBJ2-1; D is ambiguous. The end of the DNA aligns better with TRBJ2-7, so the J call may be wrong. This CDR3 is 11 amino acids long. Germline CDR1 is SGHTA and CDR2 is FQGTGA. CDR3 in amino acids: CASSLGNEQYF. CDR3 DNA sequence: TGTGCCAGCAGCTTAGGCAATGAGCAGTACTTC.